Below, 31 T cell receptor beta chains from the same sample are listed, as sequenced in a study of response to subunit inactivated influenza vaccine (dated by TCRdb to the late 2010s). The label giving this sample's time point can be read as: 45 days after influenza vaccine administration. Receptor libraries were prepared by RT-PCR. The sequencer was an Illumina HiSeq 2500. Using fastp trimming at Q25 and MiXCR clonotype assembly, TCRdb reanalyzed the public sequencing data and kept in-frame beta chains. Each CDR3 protein gets just one entry, which takes the most common genes and DNA from the rows behind it. This sample holds hundreds of thousands of distinct CDR3 sequences; approximately 10% were observed only once. In total, the top ten clones hold approximately 12% of the sample. The starting material was PBMCs from blood, obtained 35 to 45 days after vaccination. Receptors were obtained from a man aged 50 to 59 who received an inactivated influenza vaccine. Donor details come from another sample of the same person, matched by shared clones.

This chain uses TRBV15 with TRBJ1-2; 7 bases match TRBD1. The trim removed 2 bases at V and 0 bases at J, leaving 6 bases unmatched. The CDR3 spans 16 residues. The germline CDR1 and CDR2 sequences are LNHNV and YYDKDF (reference sequence). The CDR3 sequence: CATSRQRDSSNYGYTF. CDR3 DNA sequence: TGTGCCACCAGCAGACAGAGGGACAGTTCTAACTATGGCTACACCTTC. The full variable domain, with the rest looked up from reference TRBV15 and TRBJ1-2, is DAMVIQNPRYQVTQFGKPVTLSCSQTLNHNVMYWYQQKSSQAPKLLFHYYDKDFNNEADTPDNFQSRRPNTSFCFLDIRSPGLGDTAMYLCATSRQRDSSNYGYTFGSGTRLTVV.

This clonotype was counted many times. V gene TRBV5-1 combines with J gene TRBJ1-6; D unresolved. This CDR3 has 15 residues. CDR1 SGHRS and CDR2 YFSETQ come from the germline V gene. V lost 5 bases and J lost 2, with 11 bases in between. The CDR3 DNA sequence: TGCGCCAGCAGTGACGGGGTGACCTATAATTCACCCCTCCACTTT. This translates into CASSDGVTYNSPLHF.

This clonotype showed up just a few times. The genes are TRBV5-1 and TRBJ2-1, with TRBD2 matching over 11 bases. The CDR3 runs to 16 residues. The germline CDR1 and CDR2 sequences are SGHRS and YFSETQ. V lost 4 bases to trimming and J lost 9 bases; unmatched junction nucleotides: 12. The CDR3 loop is CASSKLAGEILVEQFF. Here the CDR3 DNA reads TGCGCCAGCAGCAAACTAGCGGGAGAGATTCTGGTTGAGCAGTTCTTC.

V usage is TRBV7-9 and J usage is TRBJ2-3; 11 nucleotides agree with TRBD2. CDR3 length equals 16 residues. The trim removed 5 bases at V and 0 bases at J, leaving 4 bases unmatched. Germline V gives CDR1 SEHNR, CDR2 FQNEAQ (reference sequence). The CDR3 spells CASSGPSGRSTDTQYF. CDR3 in DNA: TGTGCCAGCAGCGGTCCTAGCGGGAGGAGCACAGATACGCAGTATTTT.

The V gene is TRBV12-3 or TRBV12-4, the J gene TRBJ1-1, with a possible D match to TRBD1 (5 bases). The V end lost 6 bases, the J end lost 7 bases, and 21 bases lay between the germline ends. This CDR3 spans 15 amino acids. CDR3 DNA: TGTGCCAGCAGCCCCGCGTCCAGGGTACCAAATGAAGCTTTCTTT. This translates into CASSPASRVPNEAFF.

This clonotype was counted ten times or more. The chain couples TRBV7-2 to TRBJ2-3; TRBD2 agrees at 8 bases. The V and J ends lost 5 bases and 9 bases, in that order; junction bases with no gene match: 7. Germline V lookup: CDR1 SGHTA, CDR2 FQGNSA. CDR3 length: 13 residues. CDR3 DNA sequence: TGTGCCAGCAGCATCGGGGTAGCGGGGACGCAGTATTTT. This translates into CASSIGVAGTQYF. The full variable domain, rest sourced from reference TRBV7-2 and TRBJ2-3, is GAGVSQSPSNKVTEKGKDVELRCDPISGHTALYWYRQSLGQGLEFLIYFQGNSAPDKSGLPSDRFSAERTGGSVSTLTIQRTQQEDSAVYLCASSIGVAGTQYFGPGTRLTVL.

The chain carries TRBV15 and TRBJ2-7; tentatively, D is TRBD1 or TRBD2 (5 bases each). CDR1 LNHNV and CDR2 YYDKDF come from the germline V gene (reference sequence). Trimming pared 1 base from V and 4 bases from J, leaving 14 bases between. This CDR3 is built from 15 residues. CDR3 sequence (DNA): TGTGCCACCAGCAGAGGCTCCGGGGCTGGATACGAGCAGTACTTC. This codes for CATSRGSGAGYEQYF.

This clonotype has a count of ten or more. The chain links TRBV10-3 to TRBJ2-5; D may be TRBD2 (5 bases). The CDR3 covers 14 residues. Germline V CDR1 and CDR2: ENHRY, SYGVKD. Trimming took off 10 bases at V and 8 bases at J, with 23 bases between the two ends. The DNA of the CDR3 is TGTGCCACTAACGAGGGTCAGGCAGTGGAAACCCAGTACTTC. Translation: CATNEGQAVETQYF.

The CDR3 sequence: CASSGGTEQETQYF. The CDR3 nucleotides read TGTGCCAGCTCAGGAGGGACAGAACAAGAGACCCAGTACTTC. The chain has TRBV18 and TRBJ2-5, with D possibly TRBD1 on 7 matching bases. Trimming stripped 5 bases from V and 2 bases from J, with 12 bases between. Germline V CDR1 and CDR2: KGHSH, LQKENI. This CDR3 comprises 14 residues. Combining the CDR3 with reference TRBV18 and TRBJ2-5 gives the whole variable domain NAGVMQNPRHLVRRRGQEARLRCSPMKGHSHVYWYRQLPEEGLKFMVYLQKENIIDESGMPKERFSAEFPKEGPSILRIQQVVRGDSAAYFCASSGGTEQETQYFGPGTRLLVL.

There are a few counts of this clonotype. The genes are TRBV6-5 and TRBJ2-2; D is undetermined. Trimming removed 6 bases from V and 7 bases from J, with 9 bases in between. The CDR3 has 12 amino acids. CDR1 is MNHEY, CDR2 SVGAGI, per germline. The CDR3 spells CASRYQGGELFF. Here the CDR3 DNA reads TGTGCCAGCAGATATCAAGGCGGGGAGCTGTTTTTT.

The sample holds a few counts of this clonotype. The chain links TRBV20-1 to TRBJ2-6; D perhaps matches TRBD1 (7 bases). With 0 bases removed from V and 2 bases from J, the gap between germline ends came to 20 bases. The CDR3 sequence is 19 residues long. CDR1 DFQATT and CDR2 SNEGSKA come from the germline V gene (reference sequence). CDR3 in amino acids: CSARDFYRGGFTGANVLTF. Written as DNA, the CDR3 is TGCAGTGCTAGAGATTTCTACAGGGGAGGTTTTACTGGGGCCAACGTCCTGACTTTC.

This clonotype was observed at least ten times. The chain links TRBV7-9 to TRBJ2-1, with D perhaps given as TRBD1 or TRBD2 (5 bases each). The CDR3 runs to 14 residues. Per germline, CDR1 SEHNR and CDR2 FQNEAQ (reference sequence). Trimming took off 5 bases at V and 4 bases at J, with 12 bases between the two ends. Written as DNA, the CDR3 is TGTGCCAGCAGCCACCGGGACCGATACAATGAGCAGTTCTTC. It yields the protein CASSHRDRYNEQFF.

This clonotype was detected many times. This sequence joins TRBV5-1 and TRBJ2-1; 9 bases map to TRBD1. After removal of 5 bases from V and 4 bases from J, the junction contained 7 bases not matched to a gene. The CDR3 has 15 amino acids. Looked up from germline, CDR1 is SGHRS and CDR2 is YFSETQ. The CDR3 region is CASSLGQGTYNEQFF. The CDR3 nucleotides read TGCGCCAGCAGTCTCGGACAGGGGACTTACAATGAGCAGTTCTTC.

This chain uses TRBV19 with TRBJ2-5; the match to TRBD2 covers 8 bases. V was clipped by 5 bases and J by 2 bases; unmatched bases: 7. From germline, CDR1 is LNHDA and CDR2 SQIVND (reference sequence). The CDR3 runs to 15 residues. This CDR3 is CASSFLREGQETQYF. CDR3 coding DNA: TGTGCCAGTAGTTTCCTCCGGGAGGGGCAAGAGACCCAGTACTTC.

V gene TRBV29-1 combines with J gene TRBJ1-2, with D possibly matching TRBD1 (6 bases). The germline CDR1 and CDR2 sequences are SQVTM and ANQGSEA. This CDR3 contains 12 residues. The V and J ends lost 6 bases and 6 bases respectively, with 14 bases between them. DNA for the CDR3: TGCAGCGTGGGGGCAGGGTGGGATGGCTACACCTTC. Its protein product is CSVGAGWDGYTF.

This clonotype came up many times. The rearrangement links TRBV5-1 to TRBJ1-5, with TRBD1 identical over 8 bases. V was clipped by 0 bases and J by 4 bases; unmatched bases: 0. The CDR3 runs to 14 residues. Germline CDR1 is SGHRS and CDR2 is YFSETQ. The CDR3 nucleotides read TGCGCCAGCAGCTTGGGGGACAGGAATCAGCCCCAGCATTTT. Its protein is CASSLGDRNQPQHF.

CDR3 protein: CASTGPLGQGSYEQYF. Here the CDR3 DNA reads TGTGCCAGCACCGGCCCCCTGGGACAGGGGAGTTACGAGCAGTACTTC. The genes are TRBV6-1 and TRBJ2-7, with 10 bases aligning to TRBD1. Trimming at V came to 7 bases and at J to 4 bases, leaving 13 bases not matched to a gene. The germline V gene has CDR1 MNHNS and CDR2 SASEGT. CDR3 length: 16 amino acids.

In its sample, this clonotype was seen a few times. V gene TRBV7-2 combines with J gene TRBJ2-7; the match to TRBD1 covers 11 bases. This CDR3 is 14 amino acids long. The V gene's germline CDR1 is SGHTA and CDR2 FQGNSA. The ends lost 4 bases at V and 12 bases at J; junction bases unmatched: 11. This chain's CDR3 is CASSSDRGRDVRYF. In nucleotides, the CDR3 is TGTGCCAGCAGCTCGGACAGGGGGCGTGATGTCCGGTACTTC.

In its sample, this clonotype was seen a few times. This rearrangement joins TRBV12-3 or TRBV12-4 to TRBJ2-3; 14 bases are shared with TRBD2. Trimming took 5 bases from V and 4 from J; bases not matched to a gene: 5. This CDR3 contains 16 residues. Here the CDR3 DNA reads TGTGCCAGCAGTGTGGGACTAGCGGGGGCGGCAGATACGCAGTATTTT. The encoded protein is CASSVGLAGAADTQYF.

The chain combines TRBV29-1 with TRBJ2-7, with D tentatively TRBD2 (7 bases). Germline V lookup: CDR1 SQVTM, CDR2 ANQGSEA. The CDR3 extends over 13 amino acids. V gave up 7 bases and J gave up 3 bases, with 16 bases separating them. CDR3 DNA sequence: TGCAGCGCTAACGGGGGGCCACACTACGAGCAGTACTTC. This sequence encodes CSANGGPHYEQYF.

The V gene is TRBV5-1, the J gene TRBJ2-5, with 11 bases matching TRBD1. Per the germline V gene, CDR1 is SGHRS and CDR2 is YFSETQ. The junction had 5 bases not matched to a gene; V was cut back by 4 bases and J by 0 bases. The CDR3 runs 16 residues. This CDR3 reads CASSNGDRGYQETQYF. The CDR3 nucleotides are TGCGCCAGCAGCAATGGGGACAGGGGGTACCAAGAGACCCAGTACTTC.

This clonotype was counted between two and nine times. The gene calls are TRBV11-2 and TRBJ1-1, with D possibly being TRBD1 (6 bases). The germline gives CDR1 SGHAT, CDR2 FQNNGV. This CDR3 spans 18 amino acids. V was shortened by 0 bases and J by 0 bases, with 17 bases between the two germline ends. The CDR3 loop is CASSLEAGAGFMNTEAFF. The CDR3 DNA sequence: TGTGCCAGCAGCTTAGAGGCAGGGGCAGGATTCATGAACACTGAAGCTTTCTTT.

This clonotype was seen many times. The CDR3 region is CAISESNIYSPLHF. Here the CDR3 DNA reads TGTGCCATCAGTGAGTCAAACATATATTCACCCCTCCACTTT. The chain employs TRBV10-3 and TRBJ1-6; D is uncertain. Germline assignment: CDR1 ENHRY and CDR2 SYGVKD. There are 14 residues in the CDR3. The V gene lost 0 bases and the J gene lost 8 bases, with 8 bases spanning the gap.

The CDR3 DNA sequence: TGCAGTGCTCTAGCGGGACAACTGAACACCGGGGAGCTGTTTTTT. Its protein is CSALAGQLNTGELFF. This sequence joins TRBV20-1 and TRBJ2-2; 9 nucleotides agree with TRBD2. The germline gives CDR1 DFQATT, CDR2 SNEGSKA (reference sequence). With 5 bases clipped from V and 1 base from J, the junction kept 5 bases outside the gene matches. The CDR3 consists of 15 residues.

The rearrangement joins TRBV5-4 to TRBJ2-5; 8 bases agree with TRBD1. This CDR3 spans 16 amino acids. CDR1 is SGHNT, CDR2 YYREEE, per germline (reference sequence). The trim removed 4 bases at V and 0 bases at J, leaving 8 bases unmatched. The CDR3 region is CASSGRTGKDQETQYF. CDR3 coding DNA: TGTGCCAGCAGCGGAAGGACAGGGAAGGACCAAGAGACCCAGTACTTC.

This clonotype was seen a handful of times. The chain uses TRBV14 and TRBJ1-6; TRBD1 might be the D (5 bases). This CDR3 spans 13 amino acids. Germline values: CDR1 SGHDN, CDR2 FVKESK. Trimming pared 4 bases from V and 7 bases from J, leaving 8 bases between. CDR3 nucleotide sequence: TGTGCCAGCAGCCGTGGGGGAAATTCACCCCTCCACTTT. It encodes CASSRGGNSPLHF.

The chain employs TRBV28 and TRBJ2-7; the D gene is possibly TRBD2 (6 bases). The length of the CDR3 is 14 residues. Trimming stripped 4 bases from V and 7 bases from J, with 17 bases between. Germline assignment: CDR1 MDHEN and CDR2 SYDVKM. The CDR3: CASSYAGSVGEQYF. The CDR3 region has the DNA TGTGCCAGCAGTTACGCGGGGAGCGTGGGGGAGCAGTACTTC.

This clonotype has just a few counts. The chain recombines TRBV5-5 with TRBJ2-3; a weak D match, TRBD2 (5 bases). The CDR3 has 14 amino acids. The V gene lost 3 bases and the J gene lost 2 bases, with 10 bases spanning the gap. CDR1 and CDR2 from the germline V gene are SGHKS and YYEKEE (reference sequence). This CDR3 reads CASSSGMLTDTQYF. CDR3 coding DNA: TGTGCCAGCAGCTCCGGGATGCTCACAGATACGCAGTATTTT.

This clonotype was detected only a few times. V gene TRBV15 combines with J gene TRBJ2-5; D might be TRBD2 (5 bases). Trimming shortened V by 1 base and J by 4 bases, and 7 bases separated the two germline ends. This CDR3 comprises 13 residues. Germline values: CDR1 LNHNV, CDR2 YYDKDF (reference sequence). In DNA form, the CDR3 reads TGTGCCACCAGCAGAGGCCGGGGAGAGACCCAGTACTTC. Its protein product is CATSRGRGETQYF.

This clonotype was detected ten times or more. This rearrangement joins TRBV4-2 to TRBJ2-3; D gene uncertain. V gave up 0 bases and J gave up 0 bases, with 4 bases separating them. Germline CDR1 LGHNA, CDR2 YNFKEQ. The CDR3 length is 14 residues. Here the CDR3 DNA reads TGTGCCAGCAGCCAAGATGGAAGCACAGATACGCAGTATTTT. The encoded protein is CASSQDGSTDTQYF.

V usage is TRBV28 and J usage is TRBJ2-5, with 10 bases fitting TRBD2. CDR3 length equals 16 residues. Trimming took 5 bases from V and 4 from J; bases not matched to a gene: 10. The germline CDR1 and CDR2 sequences are MDHEN and SYDVKM. This CDR3 is CASSKGLAGDGETQYF. Written as DNA, the CDR3 is TGTGCCAGCAGTAAGGGGCTAGCGGGAGATGGAGAGACCCAGTACTTC.